The 9 T cell receptor beta chains below come from one sample, sequenced in a study of regulatory T cells in long-lasting Graves disease. As for time point: persistent/refractory GD, antithyroid drugs over 5 years with positive TRAb. Making the TCR library involved RNA that had been extracted from PBMCs. Arm-PCR of CDR3 regions and iRepertoire HTBI primers were the basis on which TCR beta libraries were built. TCRdb reprocessed the multiplex PCR reads with MiXCR, giving one entry per CDR3 protein. This sample has around 400,000 distinct CDR3 sequences, with about 21% found just once. This material consisted of peripheral blood mononuclear cells (PBMCs), taken when the disease was refractory, from a patient treated with antithyroid drugs. The receptors stem from a female donor with Graves disease.

V is TRBV5-1 and J is TRBJ2-5; D ambiguous. Trimming removed 1 base from V and 5 bases from J, with 15 bases in between. Looked up from germline, CDR1 is SGHRS and CDR2 is YFSETQ. This CDR3 has 15 residues. The CDR3 loop is CASSLTSARAETQYF. As DNA, the CDR3 is TGCGCCAGCAGCTTGACGAGCGCCCGAGCGGAGACCCAGTACTTC.

V usage is TRBV20-1 and J usage is TRBJ2-3; D call uncertain. V was pared by 4 bases and J by 6 bases, with 14 bases between. The CDR3 extends over 13 amino acids. CDR1 DFQATT and CDR2 SNEGSKA come from the germline V gene (reference sequence). The CDR3 region is CSANPASPDTQYF. Here the CDR3 DNA reads TGCAGTGCTAATCCAGCGTCCCCGGATACGCAGTATTTT.

This clonotype was detected a few times. The CDR3 here is CASSFPSSGANVLTF. The CDR3 bases are TGTGCCAGCAGTTTCCCCAGCTCTGGGGCCAACGTCCTGACTTTC. V gene TRBV12-3 or TRBV12-4 combines with J gene TRBJ2-6; D not resolved. There are 15 residues in the CDR3. V lost 3 bases and J lost 0, with 6 bases in between.

This clonotype has ten or more counts. The chain carries TRBV9 and TRBJ2-2, with D maybe TRBD1 (6 bases). CDR1 is SGDLS, CDR2 YYNGEE, per germline. This CDR3 spans 14 amino acids. V lost 3 bases, J lost 2 bases, and 8 bases lay in between. The chain's CDR3 is CASSGTVNTGELFF. The CDR3 coding sequence is TGTGCCAGCAGCGGGACAGTTAACACCGGGGAGCTGTTTTTT.

The chain has TRBV28 and TRBJ2-6; D tentatively fits TRBD1 or TRBD2 (5 bases each). The CDR3 covers 19 residues. V was cut by 2 bases and J by 0 bases, with 17 bases left in between. Germline assignment: CDR1 MDHEN and CDR2 SYDVKM. The CDR3 reads CASSLGTAGLLSGANVLTF. CDR3 sequence (DNA): TGTGCCAGCAGTTTAGGGACCGCCGGTCTGCTCTCTGGGGCCAACGTCCTGACTTTC.

J is TRBJ1-1 and V is TRBV19; possible D gene TRBD1, 6 bases. This CDR3 region has 14 residues. V was trimmed by 1 base and J by 4 bases, leaving 10 bases between them. Germline CDR1 reads LNHDA; CDR2 reads SQIVND (reference sequence). Here the CDR3 reads CASSIGQGITEAFF. The CDR3, as DNA: TGTGCCAGTAGTATAGGGCAGGGGATCACTGAAGCTTTCTTT. Based on the CDR3 plus reference TRBV19 and TRBJ1-1, the full variable domain is DGGITQSPKYLFRKEGQNVTLSCEQNLNHDAMYWYRQDPGQGLRLIYYSQIVNDFQKGDIAEGYSVSREKKESFPLTVTSAQKNPTAFYLCASSIGQGITEAFFGQGTRLTVV.

V and J are TRBV19 and TRBJ2-2; no reliable D call. This CDR3 contains 13 residues. The germline CDR1 and CDR2 sequences are LNHDA and SQIVND (reference sequence). The V end was cut by 2 bases, the J end by 8 bases, with 9 bases between. CDR3 sequence reads: CASSITTPGELFF. The CDR3 DNA sequence: TGTGCCAGTAGTATAACAACTCCTGGGGAGCTGTTTTTT.

Notes on this clonotype: With a much larger clone just one base away, this may be a read error. The chain combines TRBV6-1 with TRBJ1-5; D not resolved. Germline V gives CDR1 MNHNS, CDR2 SASEGT. The CDR3 contains 13 residues. The V end lost 7 bases, the J end lost 4 bases, and 11 bases lay between the germline ends. CDR3 amino acids: CASMGIPNQPQHF. The CDR3 bases are TGTGCCAGCATGGGGATTCCTAATCAGCCCCAGCATTTT.

Ten or more counts support this clonotype. The genes are TRBV12-3 or TRBV12-4 and TRBJ1-5; TRBD1 matches at 8 bases. The CDR3 sequence is 15 residues long. Trimming at V came to 0 bases and at J to 5 bases, leaving 3 bases not matched to a gene. Here the CDR3 DNA reads TGTGCCAGCAGTTTAGCCGCAGGGGGCTATCAGCCCCAGCATTTT. This codes for CASSLAAGGYQPQHF.